These 2 T cell receptor beta chains were all obtained from the same sample, sequenced in a study of blood T cell repertoires in COVID-19. Method: immunoSEQ multiplex PCR; TCRdb's copy keeps in-frame clones and lacks some. This table holds more than 200,000 clones, 87% found once. Sequencing was performed on PBMCs or T cells enriched from blood (not recorded which). The receptors shown here come from a man younger than 45 who had recovered from COVID-19.

The rearrangement joins TRBV19 to TRBJ2-5; D possibly corresponds to TRBD2 (6 bases). This CDR3 has 14 residues. V dropped 6 bases and J dropped 1 base, with 12 bases sitting between them. Germline V gene sequence: CDR1 LNHDA, CDR2 SQIVND (reference sequence). The CDR3 sequence is CASRKRGTQETQYF. The CDR3 DNA reads TGTGCCAGTAGAAAACGGGGGACCCAAGAGACCCAGTACTTC.

The chain joins TRBV24-1 to TRBJ2-1, with a weak D call TRBD1 (6 bases). Germline V gives CDR1 KGHDR, CDR2 SFDVKD. There are 14 residues in the CDR3. The V end was cut by 5 bases, the J end by 5 bases, with 12 bases between. CDR3 residues: CATSGGQTNNEQFF. CDR3 bases: TGTGCCACCAGTGGCGGACAGACCAACAATGAGCAGTTCTTC.